This T cell receptor beta chain was retrieved from a study of blood T cell repertoires in COVID-19. Study-level background: PBMCs, B-cell-depleted T cells, or T cells provided the cDNA or gDNA that made up the material.

Profiling relied on immunoSEQ multiplex PCR, and the TCRdb table lists in-frame clones only, not all of them. Among 200,000 to 300,000 clones listed, about 86% were seen once. Germline-derived CDR1 and CDR2 are LNHDA and SQIVND (reference sequence). V dropped 5 bases and J dropped 8 bases, with 9 bases sitting between them. The CDR3 covers 11 residues. The origin of this receptor is a man aged 30 to 45 with active or convalescent COVID-19. The chain links TRBV19 to TRBJ1-1, with unresolved D. Material for sequencing was peripheral blood. The CDR3 bases are TGTGCCAGTAGTTCCAGGATCGAAGCTTTCTTT. It yields the protein CASSSRIEAFF.